The entry below describes one T cell receptor (beta chain). Its antigen is not identified. Clones were read by immunoSEQ multiplex PCR, and TCRdb kept only the in-frame ones, dropping some. The sample holds about 14,000 clones, around 80% seen once. This CDR3 region has 13 residues. Germline V gene data show CDR1 as MNHNS and CDR2 as SASEGT. V dropped 5 bases and J dropped 4; count of bases not matched to a gene: 5. Researchers took blood at baseline, on cycle 4 day 1, and on cycle 7 day 1. This record belongs to a study of OX40 agonist ivuxolimab in advanced cancers. General study findings and limits: In the 0.1 to 3.0 mg/kg range, CD4+ and CD8+ blood T cells had expanded clonally by week 6. The mean number of expanded clones was higher in CD8+ T cells than in CD4+.

The chain carries TRBV6-1 and TRBJ2-7, with TRBD2 matching 7 bases. The material was CD4+ or CD8+ T cells sorted from blood, obtained in a trial of the OX40 agonist ivuxolimab. The receptor's source is an adult with an advanced solid tumor such as melanoma, head and neck, liver or kidney cancer. DNA for the CDR3: TGTGCCAGCAGTCCCTATAGCGGGTACGAGCAGTACTTC. It yields the protein CASSPYSGYEQYF.